This TCR beta chain was sequenced for a study of T-cell memory formation after mild COVID-19. Study observations and caveats: Clones from the second wave (peaking day 37) had unconfirmed SARS-CoV-2 specificity.

TCRdb used MiXCR to reprocess the 5' RACE reads, holding one entry per CDR3 protein. The sample has about 210,000 distinct CDR3 sequences; roughly 10% are singletons. To note about this clonotype: Its target is unknown.

Sequenced input: PBMCs or a T cell subset sorted from them (not recorded which). This clonotype originated in a man aged 18 to 30 who had mild COVID-19 (a few samples of this study predate the infection). Cell type and time point are not known.

This chain's CDR3 is CAISDRRETQYF. CDR3 DNA sequence: TGTGCCATCAGTGACAGACGAGAGACCCAGTACTTC. The chain links TRBV10-3 to TRBJ2-5; no clear D. Trimming pared 3 bases from V and 4 bases from J, leaving 6 bases between. CDR1 is ENHRY, CDR2 SYGVKD, per germline. The CDR3 sequence is 12 residues long.